This T cell receptor beta chain was observed in a study of graft-versus-host responses after intestinal transplantation. Study summary: Multivisceral, liver-intestinal, or isolated intestinal transplants were received by the recipients. Following induction with anti-thymocyte globulin, all recipients were given tacrolimus and steroids for two to three years. Regarding the study as a whole: Early post-transplant declines in HvG were associated with peak levels of circulating GvH clones. GvH clones turned up in recipient marrow; some had shown up first in ileum or blood.

Worth noting for this clone: Its antigen is still unknown.

The V end lost 5 bases, the J end lost 8 bases, and 12 bases lay between the germline ends. This CDR3 contains 12 residues. Germline V gives CDR1 SGHTA, CDR2 FQGNSA. Only in-frame clones appear in the TCRdb table, and some are missing; sequencing was by immunoSEQ multiplex PCR. Among 80,000 to 95,000 clones, 90% to 95% were seen once, and the ten largest hold 1.5% to 2.5%. Here the sequenced sample was unstimulated CD8+ T cells sorted from spleen or lymph node cells, taken before intestinal transplant. The sequence was collected from a human donor who received an intestinal transplant. The rearrangement uses TRBV7-2 and TRBJ1-2, with a possible D match to TRBD1 (6 bases). CDR3 DNA sequence: TGTGCCAGCAGCGATACAGGGATAGGCTACACCTTC. Residues: CASSDTGIGYTF.